This T cell receptor beta chain was recovered during a study of CD8 T cells in ankylosing spondylitis. Germline V CDR1 and CDR2: SQVTM, ANQGSEA. The CDR3 loop spans 15 amino acids. V was shortened by 0 bases and J by 1 base, with 9 bases between the two germline ends. In TCRdb, the 5' RACE reads were re-called with MiXCR into one record per CDR3 protein. The table records 380,000 or so distinct CDR3 sequences, approximately 22% of them present only once. This clonotype showed up just a few times. The sequenced sample consisted of blood, either unsorted or a sorted T cell fraction (not recorded which). This TCR was sampled from a male donor with ankylosing spondylitis or in good health (not recorded which). The rearrangement links TRBV29-1 to TRBJ2-2; a weak D match, TRBD1 (6 bases). The CDR3 coding sequence is TGCAGCGTTGAAGAGAGGGGGAGGAACACCGGGGAGCTGTTTTTT. The encoded protein is CSVEERGRNTGELFF.